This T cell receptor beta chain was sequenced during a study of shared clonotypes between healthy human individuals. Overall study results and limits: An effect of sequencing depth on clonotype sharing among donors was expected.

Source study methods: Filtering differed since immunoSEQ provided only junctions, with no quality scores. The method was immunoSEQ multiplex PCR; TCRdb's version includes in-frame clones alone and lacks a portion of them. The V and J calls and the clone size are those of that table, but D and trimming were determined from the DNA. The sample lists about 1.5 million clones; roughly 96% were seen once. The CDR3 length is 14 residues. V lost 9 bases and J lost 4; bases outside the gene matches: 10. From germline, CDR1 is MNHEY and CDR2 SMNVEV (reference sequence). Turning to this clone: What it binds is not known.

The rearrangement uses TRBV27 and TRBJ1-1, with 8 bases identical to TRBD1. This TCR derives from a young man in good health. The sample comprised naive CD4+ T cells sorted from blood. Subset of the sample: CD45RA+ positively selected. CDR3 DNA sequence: TGTGCCAGTGGGGGGCCAGGGGGCTTCACTGAAGCTTTCTTT. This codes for CASGGPGGFTEAFF.